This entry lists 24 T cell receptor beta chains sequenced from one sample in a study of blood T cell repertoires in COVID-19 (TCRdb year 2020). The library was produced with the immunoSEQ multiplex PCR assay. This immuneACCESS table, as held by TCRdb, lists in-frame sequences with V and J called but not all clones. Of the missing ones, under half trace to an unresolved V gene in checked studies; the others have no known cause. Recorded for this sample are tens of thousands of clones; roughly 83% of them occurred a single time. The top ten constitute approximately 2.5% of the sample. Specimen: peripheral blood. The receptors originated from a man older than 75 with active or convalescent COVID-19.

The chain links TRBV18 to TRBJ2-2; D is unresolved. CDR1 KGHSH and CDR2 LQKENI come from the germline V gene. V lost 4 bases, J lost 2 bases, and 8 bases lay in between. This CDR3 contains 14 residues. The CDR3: CASSLSVNTGELFF. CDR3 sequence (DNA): TGTGCCAGCTCACTCTCAGTAAACACCGGGGAGCTGTTTTTT. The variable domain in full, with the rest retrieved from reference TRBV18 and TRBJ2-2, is NAGVMQNPRHLVRRRGQEARLRCSPMKGHSHVYWYRQLPEEGLKFMVYLQKENIIDESGMPKERFSAEFPKEGPSILRIQQVVRGDSAAYFCASSLSVNTGELFFGEGSRLTVL.

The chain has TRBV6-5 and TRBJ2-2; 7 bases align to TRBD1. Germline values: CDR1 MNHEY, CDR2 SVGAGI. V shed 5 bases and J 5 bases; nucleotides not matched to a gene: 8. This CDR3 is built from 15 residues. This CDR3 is CASSKTGWGTGELFF. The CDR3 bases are TGTGCCAGCAGTAAGACAGGGTGGGGGACCGGGGAGCTGTTTTTT.

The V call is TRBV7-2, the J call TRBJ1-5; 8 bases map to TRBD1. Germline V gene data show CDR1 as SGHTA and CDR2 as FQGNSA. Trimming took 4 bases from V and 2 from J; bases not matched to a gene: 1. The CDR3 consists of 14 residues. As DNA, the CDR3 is TGTGCCAGCAGCTCGGGACAGGGCAATCAGCCCCAGCATTTT. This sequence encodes CASSSGQGNQPQHF.

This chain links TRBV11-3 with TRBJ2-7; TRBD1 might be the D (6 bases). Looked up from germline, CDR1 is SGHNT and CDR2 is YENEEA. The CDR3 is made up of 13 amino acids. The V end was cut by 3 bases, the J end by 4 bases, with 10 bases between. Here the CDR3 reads CASSLQGRYEQYF. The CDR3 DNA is TGTGCCAGCAGCTTGCAGGGGCGATACGAGCAGTACTTC.

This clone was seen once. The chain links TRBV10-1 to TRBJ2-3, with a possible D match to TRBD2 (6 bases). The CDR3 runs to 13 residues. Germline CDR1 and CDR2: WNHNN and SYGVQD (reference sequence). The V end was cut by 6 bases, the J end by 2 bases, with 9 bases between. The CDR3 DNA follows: TGCGCCAGCAGCCGGGACTTCACAGATACGCAGTATTTT. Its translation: CASSRDFTDTQYF.

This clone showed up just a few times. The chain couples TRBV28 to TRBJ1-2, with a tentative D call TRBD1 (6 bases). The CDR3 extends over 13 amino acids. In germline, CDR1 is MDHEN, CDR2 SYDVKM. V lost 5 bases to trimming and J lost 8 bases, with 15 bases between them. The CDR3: CASSLAGGTGYTF. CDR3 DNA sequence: TGTGCCAGCAGTCTCGCCGGGGGGACAGGCTACACCTTC.

The CDR3 region is CASSPNRGGNEKLFF. The CDR3 DNA sequence: TGTGCCAGCAGCCCGAACAGGGGAGGCAATGAAAAACTGTTTTTT. V is TRBV7-9 and J is TRBJ1-4; 7 positions match TRBD1. The CDR3 extends over 15 amino acids. Germline lookup yields CDR1 SEHNR and CDR2 FQNEAQ (reference sequence). V trimming: 5 bases; J trimming: 5 bases; junction bases outside the gene matches: 8. The entire variable domain, with the rest obtained from reference TRBV7-9 and TRBJ1-4, is as follows: DTGVSQNPRHKITKRGQNVTFRCDPISEHNRLYWYRQTLGQGPEFLTYFQNEAQLEKSRLLSDRFSAERPKGSFSTLEIQRTEQGDSAMYLCASSPNRGGNEKLFFGSGTQLSVL.

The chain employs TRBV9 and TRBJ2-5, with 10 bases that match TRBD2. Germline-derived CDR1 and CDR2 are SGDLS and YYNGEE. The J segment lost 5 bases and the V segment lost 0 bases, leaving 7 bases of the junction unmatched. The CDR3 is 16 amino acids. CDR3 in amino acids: CASSVASGLASETQYF. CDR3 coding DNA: TGTGCCAGCAGCGTAGCCTCGGGACTAGCGAGCGAGACCCAGTACTTC.

CDR3 sequence: CASSYSKTSGVDTQYF. The CDR3 nucleotides read TGTGCCAGCAGTTACTCGAAGACTAGCGGGGTAGATACGCAGTATTTT. The J gene is TRBJ2-3, the V gene TRBV6-5, with 11 nucleotides matching TRBD2. Germline loops: CDR1 MNHEY, CDR2 SVGAGI. The CDR3 loop spans 16 amino acids. The ends lost 0 bases at V and 5 bases at J; junction bases unmatched: 4.

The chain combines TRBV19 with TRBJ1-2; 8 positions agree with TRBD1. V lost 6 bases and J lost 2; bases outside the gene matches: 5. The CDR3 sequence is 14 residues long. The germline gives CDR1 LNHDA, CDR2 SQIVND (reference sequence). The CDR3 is CASSMTGANYGYTF. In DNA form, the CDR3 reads TGTGCCAGTAGCATGACAGGGGCGAACTATGGCTACACCTTC. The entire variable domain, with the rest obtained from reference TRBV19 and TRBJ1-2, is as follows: DGGITQSPKYLFRKEGQNVTLSCEQNLNHDAMYWYRQDPGQGLRLIYYSQIVNDFQKGDIAEGYSVSREKKESFPLTVTSAQKNPTAFYLCASSMTGANYGYTFGSGTRLTVV.

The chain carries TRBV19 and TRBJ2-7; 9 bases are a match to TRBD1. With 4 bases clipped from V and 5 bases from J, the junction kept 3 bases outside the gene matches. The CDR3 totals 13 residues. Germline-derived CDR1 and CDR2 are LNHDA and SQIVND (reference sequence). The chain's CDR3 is CASSRTGAHEQYF. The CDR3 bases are TGTGCCAGTAGTAGGACAGGGGCCCACGAGCAGTACTTC.

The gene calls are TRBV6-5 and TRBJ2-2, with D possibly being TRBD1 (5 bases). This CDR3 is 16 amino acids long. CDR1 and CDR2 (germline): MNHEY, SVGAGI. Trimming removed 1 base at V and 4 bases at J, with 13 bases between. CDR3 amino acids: CASSYWGRVATGELFF. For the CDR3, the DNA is TGTGCCAGCAGTTACTGGGGCAGGGTGGCCACCGGGGAGCTGTTTTTT.

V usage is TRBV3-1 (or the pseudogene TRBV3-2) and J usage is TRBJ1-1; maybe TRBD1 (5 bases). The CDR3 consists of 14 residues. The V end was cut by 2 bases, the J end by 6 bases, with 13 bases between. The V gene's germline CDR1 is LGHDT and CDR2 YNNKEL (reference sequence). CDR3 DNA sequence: TGTGCCAGCAGCCAACCATCAGGGTCCGCTGAAGCTTTCTTT. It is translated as CASSQPSGSAEAFF.

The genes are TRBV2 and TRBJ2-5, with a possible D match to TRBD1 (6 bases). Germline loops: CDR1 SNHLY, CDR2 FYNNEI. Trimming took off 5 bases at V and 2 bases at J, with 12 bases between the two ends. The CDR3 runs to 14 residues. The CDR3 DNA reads TGTGCCAGCAGTAGGGACATAAGACAAGAGACCCAGTACTTC. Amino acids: CASSRDIRQETQYF.

CDR3 sequence reads: CVTGTSGRNEQFF. The DNA for the CDR3 is TGTGTAACCGGGACTAGCGGGAGGAATGAGCAGTTCTTC. V usage is TRBV27 and J usage is TRBJ2-1; 15 positions agree with TRBD2. The germline V gene encodes CDR1 MNHEY and CDR2 SMNVEV (reference sequence). The CDR3 is 13 residues long.

The CDR3 coding sequence is TGTGCCAGCAGCTTGGTTCAGGGGGCTTCACCCCTCCACTTT. Translation gives CASSLVQGASPLHF. The chain recombines TRBV5-5 with TRBJ1-6, with 8 bases fitting TRBD1. Germline V gives CDR1 SGHKS, CDR2 YYEKEE (reference sequence). The CDR3 is 14 residues long. V was clipped by 0 bases and J by 9 bases; unmatched bases: 2.

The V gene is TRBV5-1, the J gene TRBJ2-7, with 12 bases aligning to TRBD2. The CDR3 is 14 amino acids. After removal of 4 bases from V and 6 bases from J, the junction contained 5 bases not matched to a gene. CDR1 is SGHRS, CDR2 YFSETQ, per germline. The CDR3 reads CASSGTSGGTEQYF. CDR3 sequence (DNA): TGCGCCAGCAGCGGTACTAGCGGGGGGACCGAGCAGTACTTC.

In DNA, the CDR3 is TGTGCCAGCGGCCTAGCGGGGTATATTGGTGAGCAGTTCTTC. It translates to CASGLAGYIGEQFF. This chain links TRBV21-1 with TRBJ2-1; no check of the table's D call, TRBD2, against the DNA was made. TRBV21-1 is termed a pseudogene. The CDR3 is made up of 14 amino acids.

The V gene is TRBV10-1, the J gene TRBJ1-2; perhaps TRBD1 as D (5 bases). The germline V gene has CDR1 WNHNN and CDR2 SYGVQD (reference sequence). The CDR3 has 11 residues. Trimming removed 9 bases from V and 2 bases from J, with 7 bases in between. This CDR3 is CARQENYGYTF. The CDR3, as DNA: TGCGCCAGACAGGAAAACTATGGCTACACCTTC.

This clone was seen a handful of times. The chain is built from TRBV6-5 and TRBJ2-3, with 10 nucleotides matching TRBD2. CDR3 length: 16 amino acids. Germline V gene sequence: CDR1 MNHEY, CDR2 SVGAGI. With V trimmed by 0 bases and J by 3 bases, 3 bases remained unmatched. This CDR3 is CASSYSASGRTDTQYF. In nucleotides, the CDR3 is TGTGCCAGCAGTTACTCGGCTAGCGGGAGAACAGATACGCAGTATTTT.

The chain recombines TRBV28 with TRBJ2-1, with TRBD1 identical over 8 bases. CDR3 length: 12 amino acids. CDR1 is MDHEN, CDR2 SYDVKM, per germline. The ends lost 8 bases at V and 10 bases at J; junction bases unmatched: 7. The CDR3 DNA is TGTGCCAGCCGGGACAGGATAAAGGAGCAGTTCTTC. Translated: CASRDRIKEQFF.

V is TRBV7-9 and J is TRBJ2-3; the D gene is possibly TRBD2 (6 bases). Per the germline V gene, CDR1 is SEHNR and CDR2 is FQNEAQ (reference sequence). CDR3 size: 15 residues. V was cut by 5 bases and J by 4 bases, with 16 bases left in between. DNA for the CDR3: TGTGCCAGCAGCGCCCTGGGGGGAGACTCAGATACGCAGTATTTT. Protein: CASSALGGDSDTQYF.

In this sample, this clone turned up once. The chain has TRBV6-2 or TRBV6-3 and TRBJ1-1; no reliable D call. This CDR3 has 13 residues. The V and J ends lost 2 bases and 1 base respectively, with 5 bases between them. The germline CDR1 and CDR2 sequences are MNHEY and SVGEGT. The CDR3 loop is CASSYHRNTEAFF. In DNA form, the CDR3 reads TGTGCCAGCAGTTACCACAGGAACACTGAAGCTTTCTTT.

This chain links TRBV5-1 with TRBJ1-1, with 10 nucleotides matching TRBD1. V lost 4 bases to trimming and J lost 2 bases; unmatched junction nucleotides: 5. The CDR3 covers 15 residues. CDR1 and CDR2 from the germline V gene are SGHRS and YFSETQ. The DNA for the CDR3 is TGCGCCAGCAGCCACCGGGACAGGGGTAACACTGAAGCTTTCTTT. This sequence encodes CASSHRDRGNTEAFF.